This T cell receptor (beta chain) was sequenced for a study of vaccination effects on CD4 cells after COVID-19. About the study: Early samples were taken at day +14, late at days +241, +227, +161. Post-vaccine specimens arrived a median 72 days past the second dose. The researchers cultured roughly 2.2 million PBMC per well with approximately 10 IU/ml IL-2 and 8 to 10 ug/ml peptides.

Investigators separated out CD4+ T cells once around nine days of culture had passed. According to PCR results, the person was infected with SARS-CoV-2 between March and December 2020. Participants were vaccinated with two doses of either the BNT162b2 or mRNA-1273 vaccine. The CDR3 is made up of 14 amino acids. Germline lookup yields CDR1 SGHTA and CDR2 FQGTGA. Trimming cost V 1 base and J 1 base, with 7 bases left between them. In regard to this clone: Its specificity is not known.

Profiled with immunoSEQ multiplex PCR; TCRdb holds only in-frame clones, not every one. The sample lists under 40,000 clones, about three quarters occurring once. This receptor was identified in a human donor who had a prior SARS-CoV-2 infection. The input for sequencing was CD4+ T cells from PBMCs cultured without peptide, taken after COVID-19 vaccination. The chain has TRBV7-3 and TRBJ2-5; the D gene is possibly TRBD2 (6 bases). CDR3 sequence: CASSLMGGQETQYF. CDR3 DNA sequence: TGTGCCAGCAGCTTAATGGGAGGCCAAGAGACCCAGTACTTC.